This T cell receptor beta chain was profiled in a study of T cells in Graves' hyperthyroidism and ophthalmopathy. Study as a whole: The initial diagnosis was the point when peripheral blood was collected, ahead of any treatment.

This clonotype has ten or more counts. The V gene's germline CDR1 is DFQATT and CDR2 SNEGSKA (reference sequence). V was clipped by 1 base and J by 7 bases, with 11 bases between them. The CDR3 length is 13 residues. Amplification yielded TCR beta CDR3 regions, with RNA transcripts as the source. RT-PCR in the first round (using the HTBI primer set) targeted the TCR CDR3. One entry per CDR3 protein results from TCRdb running MiXCR on the multiplex PCR reads. The table shows 200,000 to 300,000 distinct CDR3 sequences, with roughly 15% occurring only once. Patients with ophthalmopathy all had a Clinical Activity Score of at least 3, a NOSPECS grade of at least 4 and duration under 3 months. The study left out patients who had uncontrolled infection, other autoimmune disease, pregnancy or lactation.

Sample: blood. The clonotype originates from a young woman with Graves' ophthalmopathy. The chain carries TRBV20-1 and TRBJ2-1; D perhaps matches TRBD2 (6 bases). The CDR3 nucleotides are TGCAGTGCTAGAGTAACTAGCTATAATGAGCAGTTCTTC. This translates into CSARVTSYNEQFF.